These 13 T cell receptor beta chains share one sample of origin, sequenced in a study of T cell responses to AZD1222 COVID-19 vaccine. Assay used: immunoSEQ multiplex PCR; TCRdb lists only in-frame clones, some missing. The sample gives roughly 100,000 clones, 90% of which show up once; 7% to 9% is in the top ten. Sample: peripheral blood, taken 28 days after the second AZD1222 dose. These receptors were obtained from an adult who received the AZD1222 COVID-19 vaccine.

About this clone itself: Sequence at one end of the junction differs from germline and may be a read error. The chain combines TRBV7-8 with TRBJ1-5; D perhaps matches TRBD1 (6 bases). CDR1 and CDR2 from the germline V gene are SGHVS and FQNEAQ. This CDR3 contains 15 residues. The CDR3 DNA sequence: TGTGCCAGCAGCTCCGGGGAGGGGGGAAATCGGCCCCAGCATTTT. Protein product: CASSSGEGGNRPQHF.

On this clone itself: At one end, the junction sequence differs from germline, possibly due to a read error. This chain uses TRBV7-7 with TRBJ2-1; D ambiguous. The CDR3 runs 13 residues. Germline V gene data show CDR1 as SSHAT and CDR2 as FNYEAQ (reference sequence). DNA of the CDR3: TGTGCTAGCAGCTTTGATACCTACAATGAGCAGTTCTTC. Translated: CASSFDTYNEQFF.

Here the CDR3 reads CASSKQGNSPLHF. As DNA, the CDR3 is TGTGCCAGCAGCAAACAGGGAAATTCACCCCTCCACTTT. This sequence joins TRBV9 and TRBJ1-6; the D gene is possibly TRBD1 (6 bases). Germline V CDR1 and CDR2: SGDLS, YYNGEE. This CDR3 has 13 residues. The V end lost 4 bases, the J end lost 7 bases, and 9 bases lay between the germline ends.

The CDR3 bases are TGTGCCAGCAGCGGACCCTATACGCAGTATTTT. Encoded protein: CASSGPYTQYF. The chain uses TRBV11-2 and TRBJ2-3; D is undetermined. V lost 5 bases to trimming and J lost 7 bases, with 7 bases between them. CDR3 size: 11 residues. Germline CDR1 is SGHAT and CDR2 is FQNNGV.

The rearrangement uses TRBV11-2 and TRBJ1-3; D is unclear. Trimming took 4 bases from V and 0 from J, leaving 13 bases between them. Germline V gene sequence: CDR1 SGHAT, CDR2 FQNNGV. This CDR3 has 16 residues. CDR3 coding DNA: TGTGCCAGCAGCTCGTACGACGGAAGCTCTGGAAACACCATATATTTT. Amino acid sequence: CASSSYDGSSGNTIYF.

The chain has TRBV30 and TRBJ2-1; the match to TRBD2 covers 13 bases. CDR1 GTSNPN and CDR2 SVGIG come from the germline V gene (reference sequence). The CDR3 has 17 residues. Losses at the gene ends were 0 bases for V and 7 bases for J; bases not matched to a gene: 9. The CDR3 is CAWSVIRTSGGGNEQFF. The DNA of the CDR3 is TGTGCCTGGAGTGTAATCCGGACTAGCGGGGGAGGGAATGAGCAGTTCTTC.

The gene calls are TRBV6-5 and TRBJ1-2; 9 positions agree with TRBD1. Germline V lookup: CDR1 MNHEY, CDR2 SVGAGI. J was trimmed by 4 bases and V by 4 bases; bases with no gene match: 4. This CDR3 has 14 amino acids. The CDR3 here is CASSSDRGGYGYTF. The CDR3 DNA reads as TGTGCCAGCAGTTCCGACAGGGGGGGCTATGGCTACACCTTC.

The gene calls are TRBV9 and TRBJ2-3, with TRBD2 matching over 7 bases. Germline V gene sequence: CDR1 SGDLS, CDR2 YYNGEE. With V trimmed by 0 bases and J by 2 bases, 6 bases remained unmatched. The CDR3 sequence is 16 residues long. CDR3 bases: TGTGCCAGCAGCGTAGCGCCTAGCGGCTTCACAGATACGCAGTATTTT. The encoded protein is CASSVAPSGFTDTQYF.

The rearrangement uses TRBV3-1 (or the pseudogene TRBV3-2) and TRBJ2-7, with D hard to call. Trimming removed 1 base from V and 1 base from J, with 8 bases in between. Germline values: CDR1 LGHDT, CDR2 YNNKEL (reference sequence). There are 14 residues in the CDR3. The CDR3 DNA reads TGTGCCAGCAGCCAAGGGACGGCATCCTACGAGCAGTACTTC. Protein sequence: CASSQGTASYEQYF.

This clone was recorded only once. The genes are TRBV14 and TRBJ2-2, with D tentatively TRBD1 (6 bases). The V and J ends lost 2 bases and 4 bases respectively, with 14 bases between them. Germline V CDR1 and CDR2: SGHDN, FVKESK. The CDR3 is 16 residues long. The DNA of the CDR3 is TGTGCCAGCAGCCAAAGGTACAGGGCACGCACCGGGGAGCTGTTTTTT. This codes for CASSQRYRARTGELFF.

This clone is a singleton in its sample. The chain is built from TRBV9 and TRBJ1-1; 10 bases map to TRBD1. With 2 bases clipped from V and 4 bases from J, the junction kept 2 bases outside the gene matches. This CDR3 region has 14 residues. The germline V gene encodes CDR1 SGDLS and CDR2 YYNGEE. CDR3: CASSVGQGPTEAFF. DNA for the CDR3: TGTGCCAGCAGCGTGGGACAGGGGCCCACTGAAGCTTTCTTT.

The V call is TRBV7-2, the J call TRBJ1-5, with D possibly matching TRBD1 (5 bases). Trimming left V 7 bases short and J 5 bases short, with 15 bases between. The CDR3 length is 14 residues. CDR1 is SGHTA and CDR2 is FQGNSA in the germline V gene. The CDR3 nucleotides read TGTGCCAGCACCCCATGGGGCCGAGATCAGCCCCAGCATTTT. This codes for CASTPWGRDQPQHF.

The DNA of the CDR3 is TGTGCCAGCAGCCCCCGGGGTACCCTGTCCTACAATGAGCAGTTCTTC. Its translation: CASSPRGTLSYNEQFF. The chain has TRBV5-6 and TRBJ2-1; tentative D call: TRBD2 (5 bases). Germline V lookup: CDR1 SGHDT, CDR2 YYEEEE. The V and J ends lost 4 bases and 1 base respectively, with 15 bases between them. CDR3 length: 16 amino acids.